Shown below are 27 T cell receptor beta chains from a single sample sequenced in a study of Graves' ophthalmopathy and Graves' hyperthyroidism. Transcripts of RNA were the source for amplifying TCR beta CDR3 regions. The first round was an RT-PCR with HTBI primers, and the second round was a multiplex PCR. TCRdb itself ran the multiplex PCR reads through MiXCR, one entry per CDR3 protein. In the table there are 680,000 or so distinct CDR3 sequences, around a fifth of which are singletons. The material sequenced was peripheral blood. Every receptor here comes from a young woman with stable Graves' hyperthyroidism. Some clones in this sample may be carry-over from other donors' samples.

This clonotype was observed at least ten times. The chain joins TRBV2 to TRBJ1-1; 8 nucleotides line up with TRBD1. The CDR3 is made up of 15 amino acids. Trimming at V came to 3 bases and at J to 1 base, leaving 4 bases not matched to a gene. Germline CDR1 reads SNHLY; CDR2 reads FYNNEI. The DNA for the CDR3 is TGTGCCAGCAGTGACAGGGGGCGCGGGAACACTGAAGCTTTCTTT. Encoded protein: CASSDRGRGNTEAFF. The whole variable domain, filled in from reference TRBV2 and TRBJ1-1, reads EPEVTQTPSHQVTQMGQEVILRCVPISNHLYFYWYRQILGQKVEFLVSFYNNEISEKSEIFDDQFSVERPDGSNFTLKIRSTKLEDSAMYFCASSDRGRGNTEAFFGQGTRLTVV.

The CDR3 sequence is CASSLASAGSYEQYF. CDR3 DNA sequence: TGTGCCAGCAGCTTAGCTTCGGCAGGGTCCTACGAGCAGTACTTC. The chain combines TRBV7-2 with TRBJ2-7, with a tentative D call TRBD1 (5 bases). With 0 bases removed from V and 1 base from J, the gap between germline ends came to 10 bases. Germline V CDR1 and CDR2: SGHTA, FQGNSA. The CDR3 loop spans 15 amino acids.

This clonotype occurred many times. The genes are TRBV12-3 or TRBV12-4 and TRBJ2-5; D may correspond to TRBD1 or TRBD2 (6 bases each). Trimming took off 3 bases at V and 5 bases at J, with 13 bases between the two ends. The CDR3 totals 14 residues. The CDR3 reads CASSFGGHGETQYF. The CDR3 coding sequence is TGTGCCAGCAGTTTCGGGGGACACGGGGAGACCCAGTACTTC.

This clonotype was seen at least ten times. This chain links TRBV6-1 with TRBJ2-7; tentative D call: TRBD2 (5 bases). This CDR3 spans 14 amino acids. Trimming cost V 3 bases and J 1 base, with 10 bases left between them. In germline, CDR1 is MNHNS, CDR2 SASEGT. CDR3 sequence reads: CASSDPLVSYEQYF. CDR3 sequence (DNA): TGTGCCAGCAGTGACCCACTAGTATCCTACGAGCAGTACTTC.

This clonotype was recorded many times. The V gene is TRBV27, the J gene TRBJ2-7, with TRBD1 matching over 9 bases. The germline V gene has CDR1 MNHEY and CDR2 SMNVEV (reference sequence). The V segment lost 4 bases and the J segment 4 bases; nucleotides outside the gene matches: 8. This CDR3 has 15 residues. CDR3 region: CASSSRTGEVYEQYF. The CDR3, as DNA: TGTGCCAGCAGTTCCCGGACAGGGGAGGTGTACGAGCAGTACTTC.

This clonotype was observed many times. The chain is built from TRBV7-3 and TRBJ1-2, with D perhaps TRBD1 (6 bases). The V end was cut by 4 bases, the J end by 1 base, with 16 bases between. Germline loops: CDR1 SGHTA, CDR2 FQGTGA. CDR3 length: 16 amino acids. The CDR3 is CASSSRGAGDNYGYTF. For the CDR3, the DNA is TGTGCCAGCAGCTCACGGGGGGCAGGAGATAACTATGGCTACACCTTC.

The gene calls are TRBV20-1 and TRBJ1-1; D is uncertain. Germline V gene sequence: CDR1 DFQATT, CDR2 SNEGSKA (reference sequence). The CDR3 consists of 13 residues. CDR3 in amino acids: CSSSRVIPAEAFF. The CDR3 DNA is TGCTCCTCATCGAGGGTTATACCCGCCGAAGCTTTCTTT.

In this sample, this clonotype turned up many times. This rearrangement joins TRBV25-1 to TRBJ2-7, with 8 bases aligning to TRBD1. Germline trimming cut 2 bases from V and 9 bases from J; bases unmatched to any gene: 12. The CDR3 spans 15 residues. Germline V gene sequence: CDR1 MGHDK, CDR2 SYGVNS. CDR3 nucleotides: TGTGCCAGCAGTGAAAACAGGGGGGCAGGGGCGAGGCAGTACTTC. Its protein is CASSENRGAGARQYF.

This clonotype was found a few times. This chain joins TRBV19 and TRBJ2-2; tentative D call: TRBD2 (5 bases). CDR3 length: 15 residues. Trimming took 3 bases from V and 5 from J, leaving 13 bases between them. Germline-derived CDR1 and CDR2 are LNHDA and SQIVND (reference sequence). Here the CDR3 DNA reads TGTGCCAGTAGTATCGGGCTAGCTAGGACCGGGGAGCTGTTTTTT. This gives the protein CASSIGLARTGELFF.

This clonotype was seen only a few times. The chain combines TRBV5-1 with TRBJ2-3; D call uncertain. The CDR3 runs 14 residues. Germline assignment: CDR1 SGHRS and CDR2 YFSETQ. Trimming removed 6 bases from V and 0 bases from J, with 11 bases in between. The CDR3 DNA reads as TGCGCCAGCATTATAACTAAAAGCACAGATACGCAGTATTTT. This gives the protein CASIITKSTDTQYF.

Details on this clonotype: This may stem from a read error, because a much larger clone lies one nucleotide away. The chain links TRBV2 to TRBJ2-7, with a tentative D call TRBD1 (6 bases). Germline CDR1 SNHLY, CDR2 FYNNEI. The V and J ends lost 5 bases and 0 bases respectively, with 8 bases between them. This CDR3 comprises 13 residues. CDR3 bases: TGTGCCAGCAGTACAGGGTTCTCCTACGAGCAGTACTTC. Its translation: CASSTGFSYEQYF. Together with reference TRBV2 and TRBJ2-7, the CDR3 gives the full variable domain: EPEVTQTPSHQVTQMGQEVILRCVPISNHLYFYWYRQILGQKVEFLVSFYNNEISEKSEIFDDQFSVERPDGSNFTLKIRSTKLEDSAMYFCASSTGFSYEQYFGPGTRLTVT.

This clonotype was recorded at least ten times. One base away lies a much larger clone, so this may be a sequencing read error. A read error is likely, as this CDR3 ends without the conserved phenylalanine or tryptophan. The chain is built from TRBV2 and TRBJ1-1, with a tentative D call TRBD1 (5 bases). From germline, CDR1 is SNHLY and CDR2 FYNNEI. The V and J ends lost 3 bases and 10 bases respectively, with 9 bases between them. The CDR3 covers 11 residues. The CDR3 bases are TGTGCCAGCAGTGAGGCAGGGAGAGCTTTCTCT. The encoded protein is CASSEAGRAFS.

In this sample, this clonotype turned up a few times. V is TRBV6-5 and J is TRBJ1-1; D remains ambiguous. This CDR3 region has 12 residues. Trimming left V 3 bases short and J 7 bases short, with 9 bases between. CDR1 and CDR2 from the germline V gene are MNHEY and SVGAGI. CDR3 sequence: CASSYLGREAFF. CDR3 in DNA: TGTGCCAGCAGTTATTTAGGGCGTGAAGCTTTCTTT.

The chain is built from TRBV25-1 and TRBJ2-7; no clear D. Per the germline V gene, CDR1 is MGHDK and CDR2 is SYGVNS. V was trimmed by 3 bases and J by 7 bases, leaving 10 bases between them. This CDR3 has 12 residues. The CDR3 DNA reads TGTGCCAGCAGTGATTTCGGACCAGAGCAGTACTTC. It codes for CASSDFGPEQYF.

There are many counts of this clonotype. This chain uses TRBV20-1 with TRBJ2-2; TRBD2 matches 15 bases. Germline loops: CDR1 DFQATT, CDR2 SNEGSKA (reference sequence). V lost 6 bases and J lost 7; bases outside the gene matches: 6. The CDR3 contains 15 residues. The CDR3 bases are TGCAGTGCCAGGACTAGCGGGAGGGCCGTCGGGGAGCTGTTTTTT. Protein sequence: CSARTSGRAVGELFF.

CDR3 DNA: TGTGCCAGCACCCTCGCCGAGGCAGGGCAAATCCTAAGCAATCAGCCCCAGCATTTT. It yields the protein CASTLAEAGQILSNQPQHF. The chain joins TRBV6-2 or TRBV6-3 to TRBJ1-5, with a weak D call TRBD1 (5 bases). From germline, CDR1 is MNHEY and CDR2 SVGEGT. Trimming stripped 7 bases from V and 1 base from J, with 26 bases between. The CDR3 length is 19 residues.

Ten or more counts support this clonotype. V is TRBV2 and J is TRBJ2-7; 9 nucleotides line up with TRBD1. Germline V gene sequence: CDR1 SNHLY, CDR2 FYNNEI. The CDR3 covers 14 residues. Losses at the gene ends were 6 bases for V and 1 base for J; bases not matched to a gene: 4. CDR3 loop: CASSRDRVSYEQYF. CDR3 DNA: TGTGCCAGCAGCCGGGACAGGGTTTCCTACGAGCAGTACTTC. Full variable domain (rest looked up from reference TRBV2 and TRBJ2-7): EPEVTQTPSHQVTQMGQEVILRCVPISNHLYFYWYRQILGQKVEFLVSFYNNEISEKSEIFDDQFSVERPDGSNFTLKIRSTKLEDSAMYFCASSRDRVSYEQYFGPGTRLTVT.

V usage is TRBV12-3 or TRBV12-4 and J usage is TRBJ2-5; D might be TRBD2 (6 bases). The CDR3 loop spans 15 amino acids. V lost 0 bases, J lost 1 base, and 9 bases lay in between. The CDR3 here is CASSLAGGVQETQYF. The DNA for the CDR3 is TGTGCCAGCAGTTTAGCGGGAGGCGTCCAAGAGACCCAGTACTTC.

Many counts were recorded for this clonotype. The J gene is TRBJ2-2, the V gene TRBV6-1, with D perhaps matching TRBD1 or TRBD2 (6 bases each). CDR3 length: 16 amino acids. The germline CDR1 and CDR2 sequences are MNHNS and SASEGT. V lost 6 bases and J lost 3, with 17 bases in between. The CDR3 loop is CASRGGTGLDTGELFF. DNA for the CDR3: TGTGCCAGCAGGGGGGGAACAGGGCTCGACACCGGGGAGCTGTTTTTT.

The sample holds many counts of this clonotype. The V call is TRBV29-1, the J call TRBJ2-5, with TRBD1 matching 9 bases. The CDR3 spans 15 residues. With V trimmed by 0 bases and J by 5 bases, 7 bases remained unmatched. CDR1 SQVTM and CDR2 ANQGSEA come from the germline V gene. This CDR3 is CSVEDTGGSRETQYF. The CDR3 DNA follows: TGCAGCGTTGAAGATACAGGGGGCAGTCGGGAGACCCAGTACTTC.

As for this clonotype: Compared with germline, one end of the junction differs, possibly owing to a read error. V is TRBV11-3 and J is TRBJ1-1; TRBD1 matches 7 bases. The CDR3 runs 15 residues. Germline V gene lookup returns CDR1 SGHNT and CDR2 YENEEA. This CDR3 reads CVSSLDGTVNTEAFF. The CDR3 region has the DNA TGTGTCAGCAGCTTAGATGGGACAGTGAACACTGAAGCTTTCTTT.

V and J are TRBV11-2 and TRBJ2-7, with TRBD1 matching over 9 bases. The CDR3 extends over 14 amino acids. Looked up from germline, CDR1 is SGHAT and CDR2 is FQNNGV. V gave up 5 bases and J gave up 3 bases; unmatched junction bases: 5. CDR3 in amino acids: CASSTRQGDYEQYF. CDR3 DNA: TGTGCCAGCAGCACCCGACAGGGGGACTACGAGCAGTACTTC.

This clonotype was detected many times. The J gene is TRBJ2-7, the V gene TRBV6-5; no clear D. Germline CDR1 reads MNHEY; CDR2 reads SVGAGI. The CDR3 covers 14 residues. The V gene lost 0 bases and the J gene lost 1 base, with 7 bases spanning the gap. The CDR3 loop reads CASSYSSDSYEQYF. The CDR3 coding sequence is TGTGCCAGCAGTTACTCGTCGGATTCCTACGAGCAGTACTTC.

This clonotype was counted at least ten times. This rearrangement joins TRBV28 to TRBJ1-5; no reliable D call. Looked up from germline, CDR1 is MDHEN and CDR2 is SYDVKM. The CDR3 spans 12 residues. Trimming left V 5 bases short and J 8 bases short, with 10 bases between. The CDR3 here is CASSPSDEPQHF. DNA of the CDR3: TGTGCCAGCAGTCCTTCAGATGAGCCCCAGCATTTT.

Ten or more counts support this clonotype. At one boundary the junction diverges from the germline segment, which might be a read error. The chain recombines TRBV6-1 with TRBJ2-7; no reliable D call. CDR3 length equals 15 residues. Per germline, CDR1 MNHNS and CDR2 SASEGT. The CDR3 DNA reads TGTGCCAGCAGCGAAGCAACATGGGTCTCCTACGAGCAGTACTTC. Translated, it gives CASSEATWVSYEQYF.

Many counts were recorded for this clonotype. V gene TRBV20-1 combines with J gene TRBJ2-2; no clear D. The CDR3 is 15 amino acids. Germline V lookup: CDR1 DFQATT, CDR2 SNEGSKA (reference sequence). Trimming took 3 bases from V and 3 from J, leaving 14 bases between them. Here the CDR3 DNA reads TGCAGTGCTAGGGGCGATGGACGGCACACCGGGGAGCTGTTTTTT. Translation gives CSARGDGRHTGELFF.

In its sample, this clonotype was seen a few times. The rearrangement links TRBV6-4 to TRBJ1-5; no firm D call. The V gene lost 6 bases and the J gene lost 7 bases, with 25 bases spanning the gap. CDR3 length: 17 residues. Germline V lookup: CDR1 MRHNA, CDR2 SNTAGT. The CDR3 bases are TGTGCCAGCAGAGACGACGGTGGGAGGCGATTCGGCCAGCCCCAGCATTTT. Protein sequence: CASRDDGGRRFGQPQHF.